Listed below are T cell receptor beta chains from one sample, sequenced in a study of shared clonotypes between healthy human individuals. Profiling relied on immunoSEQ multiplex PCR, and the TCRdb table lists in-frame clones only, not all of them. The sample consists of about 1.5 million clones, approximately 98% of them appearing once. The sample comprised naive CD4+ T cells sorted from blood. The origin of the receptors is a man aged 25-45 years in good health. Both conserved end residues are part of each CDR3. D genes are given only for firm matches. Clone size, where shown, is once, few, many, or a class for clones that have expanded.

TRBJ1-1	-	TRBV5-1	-	CASSLAPPDTEAFF	TGCGCCAGCAGCTTGGCCCCCCCAGACACTGAAGCTTTCTTT
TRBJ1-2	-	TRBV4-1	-	CASSQDNGGPYGYTF	TGCGCCAGCAGCCAAGATAACGGGGGACCCTATGGCTACACCTTC
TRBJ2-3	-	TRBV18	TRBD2	CASSPRAGVTDTQYF	TGTGCCAGCTCACCGAGAGCGGGAGTCACAGATACGCAGTATTTT
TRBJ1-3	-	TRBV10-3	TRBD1	CAISRTGTGSGNTIYF	TGTGCCATCAGCAGGACAGGAACCGGCTCTGGAAACACCATATATTTT
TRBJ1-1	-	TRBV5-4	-	CASSPEGPRGAEAFF	TGTGCCAGCAGCCCGGAGGGACCCCGCGGGGCTGAAGCTTTCTTT
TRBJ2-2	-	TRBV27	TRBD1	CASSFGQGASTGELFF	TGTGCCAGCAGTTTTGGGCAGGGGGCGTCGACCGGGGAGCTGTTTTTT
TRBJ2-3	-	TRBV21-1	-	CASSKAQPILAATDTQYF	TGTGCCAGCAGCAAAGCGCAGCCAATACTAGCGGCCACAGATACGCAGTATTTT
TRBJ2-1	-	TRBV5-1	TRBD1	CASSLSGTGALWFF	TGCGCCAGCAGCTTGTCCGGGACAGGGGCGTTGTGGTTCTTC
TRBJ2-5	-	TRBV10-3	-	CAISENPSGQETQYF	TGTGCCATCAGTGAGAATCCCAGCGGCCAAGAGACCCAGTACTTC
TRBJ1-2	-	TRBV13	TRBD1	CASSLGWTGGGYTF	TGTGCCAGCAGCTTAGGATGGACAGGAGGTGGCTACACCTTC
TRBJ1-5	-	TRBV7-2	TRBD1	CASRQTGGGQPQHF	TGTGCCAGCAGGCAGACAGGGGGCGGACAGCCCCAGCATTTT
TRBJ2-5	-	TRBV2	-	CASSSGIQETQYF	TGTGCCAGCAGCTCCGGGATACAAGAGACCCAGTACTTC
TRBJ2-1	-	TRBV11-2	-	CASSLKRETGLATNEQFF	TGTGCCAGCAGCTTAAAGCGGGAGACAGGGTTGGCAACAAATGAGCAGTTCTTC
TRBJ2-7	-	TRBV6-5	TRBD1	CASSSRQGYEQYF	TGTGCCAGCAGTTCACGACAGGGCTACGAGCAGTACTTC
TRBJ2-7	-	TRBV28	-	CASSPLIGAGTPHEQYF	TGTGCCAGCAGTCCCCTCATCGGGGCGGGGACGCCGCATGAGCAGTACTTC
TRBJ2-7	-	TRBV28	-	CASSQGTNLRYEQYF	TGTGCCAGCAGCCAGGGGACGAATTTACGGTACGAGCAGTACTTC
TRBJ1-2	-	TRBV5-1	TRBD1	CASSWGVGTVEEYTF	TGCGCCAGCAGCTGGGGCGTGGGGACAGTCGAAGAATACACCTTC
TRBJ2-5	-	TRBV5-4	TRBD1	CASSLQGDLKETQYF	TGTGCCAGCAGCCTCCAGGGGGATTTGAAAGAGACCCAGTACTTC
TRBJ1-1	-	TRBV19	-	CASSIGGPAEAFF	TGTGCCAGTAGTATCGGGGGACCCGCTGAAGCTTTCTTT
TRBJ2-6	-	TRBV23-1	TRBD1	CARSDRGSGANVLTF	TGCGCCCGATCGGACAGGGGATCCGGGGCCAACGTCCTGACTTTC
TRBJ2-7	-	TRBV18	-	CASSPPLGYEQYF	TGTGCCAGCTCACCCCCCCTTGGATACGAGCAGTACTTC
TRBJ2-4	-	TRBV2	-	CASSDWGTKIAKNIQYF	TGTGCCAGCAGTGATTGGGGGACCAAAATAGCCAAAAACATTCAGTACTTC
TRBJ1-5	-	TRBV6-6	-	CASRGGMSNQPQHF	TGTGCCAGCAGAGGGGGTATGAGCAATCAGCCCCAGCATTTT
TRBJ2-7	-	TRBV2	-	CASHTGTYEQYF	TGTGCCAGCCATACCGGAACTTACGAGCAGTACTTC
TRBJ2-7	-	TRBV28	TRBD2	CASSLLTSPWEQYF	TGTGCCAGCAGCCTTTTGACTAGCCCTTGGGAGCAGTACTTC
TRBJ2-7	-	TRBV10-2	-	CASSPDTGNYEQYF	TGCGCCAGCAGTCCGGACACGGGTAACTACGAGCAGTACTTC
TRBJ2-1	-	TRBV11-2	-	CASRDGLYNEQFF	TGTGCCAGCAGGGACGGGCTTTACAATGAGCAGTTCTTC
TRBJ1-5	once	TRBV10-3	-	CAISESSGQPQHF	TGTGCCATCAGTGAGTCTTCAGGGCAGCCCCAGCATTTT
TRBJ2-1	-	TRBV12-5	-	CASGYSRGEQFF	TGTGCTAGTGGTTACTCCAGGGGTGAGCAGTTCTTC
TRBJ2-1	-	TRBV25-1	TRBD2	CASSDTASGVYNEQFF	TGTGCCAGCAGTGACACAGCGAGCGGGGTCTACAATGAGCAGTTCTTC
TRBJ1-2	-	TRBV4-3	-	CASSQGPNYGYTF	TGCGCCAGCAGCCAGGGGCCGAACTATGGCTACACCTTC
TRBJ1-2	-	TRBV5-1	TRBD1	CASSLAADRGGGYTF	TGCGCCAGCAGCTTGGCCGCTGACAGGGGCGGTGGCTACACCTTC
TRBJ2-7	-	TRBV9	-	CASSVGPRGYEQYF	TGTGCCAGCAGCGTAGGCCCCAGGGGCTACGAGCAGTACTTC
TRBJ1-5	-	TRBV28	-	CASSTRQGQPQHF	TGTGCCAGCAGTACCCGACAAGGTCAGCCCCAGCATTTT
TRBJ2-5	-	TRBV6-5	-	CASSLGQSQQETQYF	TGTGCCAGCAGCCTTGGACAGAGCCAACAAGAGACCCAGTACTTC
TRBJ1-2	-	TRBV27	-	CASSFGSNYGYTF	TGTGCCAGCAGTTTTGGCAGCAACTATGGCTACACCTTC
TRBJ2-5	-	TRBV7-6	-	CASSTGETQYF	TGTGCCAGCAGCACGGGAGAGACCCAGTACTTC
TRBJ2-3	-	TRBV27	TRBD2	CASSFGLAGTDTQYF	TGTGCCAGCAGTTTTGGCCTAGCGGGAACAGATACGCAGTATTTT
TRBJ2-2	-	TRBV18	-	CASSSAGELFF	TGTGCCAGCTCGTCGGCCGGGGAGCTGTTTTTT
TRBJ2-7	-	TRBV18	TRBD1	CASSLGTVAYEQYF	TGTGCCAGCTCACTCGGGACAGTAGCCTACGAGCAGTACTTC
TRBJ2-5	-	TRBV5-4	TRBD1	CASSFGARGWQETQYF	TGTGCCAGCAGCTTTGGGGCCAGGGGGTGGCAAGAGACCCAGTACTTC